Listed below are T cell receptor beta chains from one sample, sequenced in a study of cytomegalovirus exposure and HLA in healthy donors. Sequencing was performed with immunoSEQ multiplex PCR; in TCRdb, only in-frame clones are kept and a portion is missing. This sample yields 150,000 to 200,000 clones, of which around 80% are seen a single time; roughly 1.1% belongs to the top ten. The material sequenced was PBMCs. These receptors all stem from a woman in her forties in good health and CMV-seronegative. The CDR3 runs from the conserved cysteine through the conserved F or W. A D gene is named only where the DNA matches it firmly. Rows may omit the clone size; those that give it use once, few, many or a size class.

DNA	CDR3	D	size	V	J
TGCAGCGTTTCCCGGACCGGGGAGCTGTTTTTT	CSVSRTGELFF	.	.	TRBV29-1	TRBJ2-2
TGTGCCAGCAGCTTAGGGTGGACTGTGGAGGTAGCCAAAAACATTCAGTACTTC	CASSLGWTVEVAKNIQYF	.	.	TRBV7-8	TRBJ2-4
TGCGCCAGCAGCATTGACAGGTCGACGAACACCGGGGAGCTGTTTTTT	CASSIDRSTNTGELFF	.	.	TRBV4-3	TRBJ2-2
TGTGCCAGCACTCCGGGGGGCTATGGCTACACCTTC	CASTPGGYGYTF	.	once	TRBV6-1	TRBJ1-2
TGTGCCAGCAGCCAGCCCGACAGGACCGGGAACACTGAAGCTTTCTTT	CASSQPDRTGNTEAFF	.	.	TRBV4-2	TRBJ1-1
TGTGCCAGCAGCTTGATCGGGGGTGGCTATGGCTACACCTTC	CASSLIGGGYGYTF	.	.	TRBV5-5	TRBJ1-2
TGTGCCAGCAGCTTAGGAGCGGTGAGGGCAGTAGGGGAGACCCAGTACTTC	CASSLGAVRAVGETQYF	.	few	TRBV11-3	TRBJ2-5
TGTGCCACCAGCAGGGGGGGACAGCCGAACACTGAAGCTTTCTTT	CATSRGGQPNTEAFF	TRBD1	.	TRBV15	TRBJ1-1
TGCGCCAGCAGCCCTGAATTTCCGGGAGGGCAGTTCTTC	CASSPEFPGGQFF	TRBD2	.	TRBV5-1	TRBJ2-1
TGTGCCAGCAGCGGGGGGGGAGGTTATGGGCCCCAGTACTTC	CASSGGGGYGPQYF	TRBD2	.	TRBV5-6	TRBJ2-5
TGTGCCACCAGCAGAGGAGACAGGGGGGTCAATCAGCCCCAGCATTTT	CATSRGDRGVNQPQHF	TRBD1	.	TRBV15	TRBJ1-5
TGCGCCAGCAGCGGGACTGGGCGAAGGGAGACCCAGTACTTC	CASSGTGRRETQYF	.	.	TRBV5-1	TRBJ2-5
TGTGCCAGCAGTTGGGACAGGGGGCCCAAGCAGTTCTTC	CASSWDRGPKQFF	TRBD1	.	TRBV6-5	TRBJ2-1
TGTGCCAGCAACCTACCCGGCGGAAACTATGGCTACACCTTC	CASNLPGGNYGYTF	.	.	TRBV5-4	TRBJ1-2
TGTGCCAGCGGGACTAGCGGGATCAACACCGGGGAGCTGTTTTTT	CASGTSGINTGELFF	TRBD2	.	TRBV6-6	TRBJ2-2
TGCGCCAGCAGCTTGCCGCGCGAGACCCAGTACTTC	CASSLPRETQYF	.	.	TRBV5-1	TRBJ2-5
TGTGCCAGCACCAGGGGCACTGAAGCTTTCTTT	CASTRGTEAFF	.	.	TRBV2	TRBJ1-1
TGTGCCAGCAGCGCCCCGGGACAGGGGGCTATAAGTGATGAGCAGTTCTTC	CASSAPGQGAISDEQFF	TRBD1	.	TRBV2	TRBJ2-1
TGTGCCAGCAGCCCCTATCGCGAGCAGTACTTC	CASSPYREQYF	.	.	TRBV14	TRBJ2-7
TGCGCCAGCAGCCAAGTCCCAGGGACAGAACTCACAGATACGCAGTATTTT	CASSQVPGTELTDTQYF	TRBD1	.	TRBV4-1	TRBJ2-3
TGTGCCAGCAGCTTAACCGACAGGGACGGGGCCTACACCTTC	CASSLTDRDGAYTF	TRBD1	.	TRBV7-3	TRBJ1-2
TGTGCCAGCAGTGACCAGTATGGCTACACCTTC	CASSDQYGYTF	.	few	TRBV2	TRBJ1-2
TGTGCCAGTAGTAGAAGCCTGACAGGGCTAGAGCAGCCCCAGCATTTT	CASSRSLTGLEQPQHF	TRBD1	.	TRBV19	TRBJ1-5
TGTGCCTGGAGTCGGACAGGGCCGAATGAAAAACTGTTTTTT	CAWSRTGPNEKLFF	TRBD1	.	TRBV30	TRBJ1-4
TGCGCCAGCAGCTTACCCTGGGGGCGCGGGGAGCTGTTTTTT	CASSLPWGRGELFF	.	.	TRBV5-1	TRBJ2-2
TGCGCCAGCAGCTCCTCCCCAGGACTAGCGGGAGGGCCGGACGGGGAGCTGTTTTTT	CASSSSPGLAGGPDGELFF	TRBD2	.	TRBV5-1	TRBJ2-2
TGTGCCAGTAGACGCGGACTAGCGGCTAGCACAGATACGCAGTATTTT	CASRRGLAASTDTQYF	TRBD2	.	TRBV19	TRBJ2-3
TGCGCCAGCAGCTTGATGGAAGGGGGCTCTGGCTACACCTTC	CASSLMEGGSGYTF	TRBD1	.	TRBV5-1	TRBJ1-2
TGCGCCAGCAAGGACAGTAATGAAAAACTGTTTTTT	CASKDSNEKLFF	.	.	TRBV5-1	TRBJ1-4
TGTGCCATCAGTGAGGGAAAAGGGGACTACAATGAGCAGTTCTTC	CAISEGKGDYNEQFF	.	.	TRBV10-3	TRBJ2-1
TGTGCCAGCAGTTACTGGGGGACAGACGAGCAGTACTTC	CASSYWGTDEQYF	TRBD1	.	TRBV6-6	TRBJ2-7
TGTGCCACCAGCAGGGGGGGACTAGAGTTCTATGAGCAGTTCTTC	CATSRGGLEFYEQFF	TRBD2	.	TRBV15	TRBJ2-1
TGTGCCAGCAGCCACCTACCTCGACTAGCGGGAGTTACCTACAATGAGCAGTTCTTC	CASSHLPRLAGVTYNEQFF	TRBD2	.	TRBV7-9	TRBJ2-1
TGTGCCAGCTCAGCCTACTCCAGTGGCGGGAGTGGCTACGAGCAGTACTTC	CASSAYSSGGSGYEQYF	TRBD2	.	TRBV18	TRBJ2-7
TGCGCCAGCAGCTTGGAAGGACAGCAAGAGACCCAGTACTTC	CASSLEGQQETQYF	.	.	TRBV5-1	TRBJ2-5
TGTGCCAGCAGTTACTCGGAGACTGAGACAGATACGCAGTATTTT	CASSYSETETDTQYF	.	.	TRBV6-6	TRBJ2-3
TGTGCCAGCAGCCAATTGACAGGGGGCCAGCCCCAGCATTTT	CASSQLTGGQPQHF	TRBD1	.	TRBV5-5	TRBJ1-5
TGTGCCAGCTCACCGAGCGACAATCAGCCCCAGCATTTT	CASSPSDNQPQHF	.	.	TRBV18	TRBJ1-5
TGTGCCAGCGGGGGACTGACCGCGCAGCCCCAGCATTTT	CASGGLTAQPQHF	.	.	TRBV6-1	TRBJ1-5
TGTGCCAGCAGCCCTCTGTCGGATGAGCAGTTCTTC	CASSPLSDEQFF	.	.	TRBV11-3	TRBJ2-1
TGTGCCAGCAGCTTAGCTCATCGGGGAAATGAAGCTTTCTTT	CASSLAHRGNEAFF	.	.	TRBV7-8	TRBJ1-1